Listed here are 9 T cell receptor beta chains from one sample, sequenced in a study of technical replicates of blood from a few donors. TCRdb keeps only in-frame clones here, not all; method: immunoSEQ multiplex PCR. The profile shows some 80,000 clones, 90% to 97% of them singletons. Material: T cells isolated from PBMCs. These receptors all stem from a human donor in good health.

V gene TRBV5-5 combines with J gene TRBJ2-5, with D perhaps TRBD1 (5 bases). This CDR3 is built from 11 residues. CDR1 is SGHKS and CDR2 is YYEKEE in the germline V gene (reference sequence). V lost 1 base and J lost 9, with 7 bases in between. CDR3 sequence reads: CASSLQGSQYF. CDR3 DNA sequence: TGTGCCAGCAGCTTGCAGGGTTCCCAGTACTTC.

This clone was detected a few times. V usage is TRBV7-9 and J usage is TRBJ2-7, with D tentatively TRBD2 (6 bases). Germline V gene data show CDR1 as SEHNR and CDR2 as FQNEAQ (reference sequence). Between the trimmed V and J ends, which lost 3 bases and 4 bases, there was a span of 7 bases. The CDR3 has 12 residues. The CDR3: CASSFGSYEQYF. CDR3 DNA sequence: TGTGCCAGCAGCTTCGGGAGTTACGAGCAGTACTTC.

The V gene is TRBV27, the J gene TRBJ1-1; D not certain. CDR3 length equals 13 residues. Germline CDR1 MNHEY, CDR2 SMNVEV (reference sequence). The germline V and J ends were trimmed by 3 bases and 6 bases, with 11 bases remaining between them. The CDR3 loop is CASSLVFGAEAFF. The CDR3 nucleotides read TGTGCCAGCAGTTTGGTGTTTGGAGCTGAAGCTTTCTTT.

This chain joins TRBV7-9 and TRBJ2-2; the D gene is possibly TRBD2 (5 bases). The CDR3 runs 15 residues. Looked up from germline, CDR1 is SEHNR and CDR2 is FQNEAQ (reference sequence). V was pared by 0 bases and J by 6 bases, with 11 bases between. Here the CDR3 DNA reads TGTGCCAGCAGCTTAGCCCCGAACGGGGCCGGGGAGCTGTTTTTT. It specifies CASSLAPNGAGELFF.

This sequence joins TRBV7-9 and TRBJ1-4; no clear D gene. Germline CDR1 SEHNR, CDR2 FQNEAQ (reference sequence). V lost 0 bases to trimming and J lost 4 bases, with 18 bases between them. The CDR3 spans 18 residues. The CDR3 loop reads CASSLARLLGTFNEKLFF. The CDR3 bases are TGTGCCAGCAGCTTAGCGAGGCTGCTCGGCACTTTTAATGAAAAACTGTTTTTT. Drawing the rest from reference TRBV7-9 and TRBJ1-4, the complete variable domain is DTGVSQNPRHKITKRGQNVTFRCDPISEHNRLYWYRQTLGQGPEFLTYFQNEAQLEKSRLLSDRFSAERPKGSFSTLEIQRTEQGDSAMYLCASSLARLLGTFNEKLFFGSGTQLSVL.

The gene calls are TRBV11-2 and TRBJ1-2, with 12 bases matching TRBD1. V gave up 5 bases and J gave up 3 bases; unmatched junction bases: 10. CDR1 SGHAT and CDR2 FQNNGV come from the germline V gene. The CDR3 has 17 amino acids. CDR3 protein: CASSHRDRGRLDYGYTF. The CDR3 region has the DNA TGTGCCAGCAGCCACCGGGACAGGGGGCGCCTTGACTATGGCTACACCTTC.

The V and J genes are TRBV28 and TRBJ2-1, with D possibly TRBD1 on 6 matching bases. There are 13 residues in the CDR3. Germline-derived CDR1 and CDR2 are MDHEN and SYDVKM. V was cut by 10 bases and J by 12 bases, with 22 bases left in between. CDR3 protein: CATGTPPTRGQFF. As DNA, the CDR3 is TGTGCCACTGGGACACCTCCTACAAGGGGGCAGTTCTTC.

This clone was counted once. The chain is built from TRBV13 and TRBJ2-7; 13 nucleotides agree with TRBD2. Germline CDR1 reads PRHDT; CDR2 reads FYEKMQ (reference sequence). V was clipped by 1 base and J by 3 bases; unmatched bases: 3. The CDR3 covers 16 residues. CDR3 region: CASSLEGLAGVYEQYF. CDR3 bases: TGTGCCAGCAGCTTAGAAGGACTAGCGGGAGTCTACGAGCAGTACTTC.

The rearrangement uses TRBV6-6 and TRBJ2-7; 8 bases map to TRBD1. V dropped 4 bases and J dropped 3; count of bases not matched to a gene: 5. The length of the CDR3 is 14 residues. Looked up from germline, CDR1 is MNHNY and CDR2 is SVGAGI (reference sequence). CDR3 in amino acids: CASSFTGGSYEQYF. Written as DNA, the CDR3 is TGTGCCAGCAGTTTTACAGGGGGAAGCTACGAGCAGTACTTC.